This entry is about one T cell receptor (beta chain). Its target is not known. TCRdb independently ran MiXCR on the reads; one entry per CDR3 protein. This sample has around 260,000 distinct CDR3 sequences; roughly a quarter occur once, and the top ten carry around 14%. The sample belongs to a study of T cell repertoires in cytomegalovirus infection. Study findings and constraints: Across the ex vivo response, the dominant clonotypes were HLA-C-restricted CMV-specific TCR beta clonotypes.

The V end was cut by 0 bases, the J end by 3 bases, with 10 bases between. CDR3 length: 16 amino acids. Germline CDR1 is SGHRS and CDR2 is YFSETQ. The V and J genes are TRBV5-1 and TRBJ2-6; tentative D call: TRBD1 (5 bases). The source material was PBMCs. The sequence derives from a human donor in good health (CMV status not recorded). Some clones in this sample may be carry-over from other donors' samples. The CDR3 spells CASSLATAFGANVLTF. For the CDR3, the DNA is TGCGCCAGCAGCTTGGCGACAGCCTTTGGGGCCAACGTCCTGACTTTC.